The rows below give T cell receptor beta chains drawn from one sample of a study of early stage breast cancer tumors. The method was immunoSEQ multiplex PCR; TCRdb's version includes in-frame clones alone and lacks a portion of them. The sample holds more than 20,000 clones; about 70% are singletons and the top ten take 25% to 30%. The material sequenced was blood. These receptors came from a person in their sixties or seventies with breast cancer. Each CDR3 is given with its conserved first and last residue. D genes are given only for firm matches. A row's size may be missing; if present it is once, few, many or a size class.

size	V	J	D	DNA	CDR3
-	TRBV29-1	TRBJ2-1	-	TGCAGCGTTGGGACGCCTGGGGACGAGCAGTTCTTC	CSVGTPGDEQFF
-	TRBV11-3	TRBJ2-6	TRBD1	TGTGCCAGCAGCCATGGACAGGGGGCCGTATCTCTCTCTGGGGCCAACGTCCTGACTTTC	CASSHGQGAVSLSGANVLTF
-	TRBV7-9	TRBJ2-3	TRBD2	TGTGCCAGCAGCCGGACTAGCGGGAGGGCCAGGGATACGCAGTATTTT	CASSRTSGRARDTQYF
-	TRBV5-6	TRBJ1-3	-	TGTGCCAGCAGCTTGGGACGGGCGAAAGGAAACACCATATATTTT	CASSLGRAKGNTIYF
-	TRBV19	TRBJ1-5	-	TGTGCCAGTAGTCCCCAGGGCATGGCCCAGCATTTT	CASSPQGMAQHF
-	TRBV7-6	TRBJ1-4	-	TGTGCCAGCAGCTTGGGGGTCCGACCCTCTAATGAAAAACTGTTTTTT	CASSLGVRPSNEKLFF
-	TRBV13	TRBJ2-3	-	TGTGCCAGCAGCTTATCCAGTTCTGGAGATACGCAGTATTTT	CASSLSSSGDTQYF
-	TRBV7-5	TRBJ1-2	-	TGTGCCAGAAGTTTGACAGGGTGTAAGGGCTACACCTTC	CARSLTGCKGYTF
few	TRBV6-5	TRBJ1-2	TRBD1	TGTGCCAGCAGTTACCAGGGGGGCGGTAACTATGGCTACACCTTC	CASSYQGGGNYGYTF
-	TRBV5-1	TRBJ2-1	-	TGCGCCAGCAGCCCCGGGACTTACTACAATGAGCAGTTCTTC	CASSPGTYYNEQFF
-	TRBV18	TRBJ2-3	-	TGTGCCAGCTCACCACCGATGGGTGAGGGTACGCAGTATTTT	CASSPPMGEGTQYF
-	TRBV11-3	TRBJ2-3	-	TGTGCCAGCAGCTTAGATCCCCCAGATACGCAGTATTTT	CASSLDPPDTQYF
-	TRBV7-2	TRBJ2-7	-	TGTGCCAGCAGCTTAGACAGGTCCTACGAGCAGTACTTC	CASSLDRSYEQYF
few	TRBV19	TRBJ1-5	-	TGTGCCAGTAGTATAAGGCGACAGTTCAATCAGCCCCAGCATTTT	CASSIRRQFNQPQHF
-	TRBV5-6	TRBJ1-3	-	TGTGCCAGCAGCTTGGGGCCGGGTTCGGGAAACACCATATATTTT	CASSLGPGSGNTIYF
-	TRBV5-1	TRBJ1-1	-	TGCGCCAGCAGCTTAAAGGGGGGGGACACTGAAGCTTTCTTT	CASSLKGGDTEAFF
-	TRBV5-1	TRBJ1-1	-	TGCGCCAGCAGCCTGGGGTCCGGGCAGTTTGACACTGAAGCTTTCTTT	CASSLGSGQFDTEAFF
-	TRBV5-6	TRBJ1-2	TRBD1	TGTGCCAGCAGCTTAGACGGACAGGGCCTTCTTGGCTACACCTTC	CASSLDGQGLLGYTF
once	TRBV29-1	TRBJ2-1	-	TGCAGCGTTGTCGAGAGCTCCTACAATGAGCAGTTCTTC	CSVVESSYNEQFF
large	TRBV27	TRBJ2-1	-	TGTGCCAGCAGTCCGAGCGGTTACTCCTACAATGAGCAGTTCTTC	CASSPSGYSYNEQFF
-	TRBV6-6	TRBJ2-1	-	TGTGCCAGCAGCCTACAGAGGGGGGACAATGAGCAGTTCTTC	CASSLQRGDNEQFF
-	TRBV6-6	TRBJ1-1	-	TGTGCCAGCAGTTACCTATCCAGTACGAACACTGAAGCTTTCTTT	CASSYLSSTNTEAFF
-	TRBV25-1	TRBJ2-5	TRBD2	TGTGCCAGCAGTTGGTCAGCGGGGGAGACCCAGTACTTC	CASSWSAGETQYF
-	TRBV5-6	TRBJ2-7	TRBD1	TGTGCCAGCAGCAACCGGGACAGGGGCCCCCTGCAGTACTTC	CASSNRDRGPLQYF
once	TRBV11-2	TRBJ2-7	TRBD2	TGTGCCAGCAGCTTAGAAACTAGCGGGGCCGAGCAGTACTTC	CASSLETSGAEQYF
-	TRBV7-2	TRBJ2-7	-	TGTGCCAGCAGCTACGACAGCCGCGGGCCCTACGAGCAGTACTTC	CASSYDSRGPYEQYF
-	TRBV5-1	TRBJ1-3	-	TGCGCCAGCAGTGAGGAAGGAAACACCATATATTTT	CASSEEGNTIYF
-	TRBV7-2	TRBJ1-5	TRBD1	TGTGCCAGCAGCTCAGGGGGGCCCCAGCATTTT	CASSSGGPQHF
-	TRBV11-2	TRBJ2-1	TRBD2	TGTGCCAGCAGCTCGGGACTAGCGGGGAACAATGAGCAGTTCTTC	CASSSGLAGNNEQFF
-	TRBV9	TRBJ1-1	-	TGTGCCAGCAGCGTAGCTACGGGGGGTGAAGCTTTCTTT	CASSVATGGEAFF
once	TRBV30	TRBJ2-3	-	TGTGCCTGGAGTTGGAAAAGCACAGATACGCAGTATTTT	CAWSWKSTDTQYF
-	TRBV9	TRBJ1-3	-	TGTGCCAGCAGCGTAGACGAGGAGCGCCCTCTCTCTGGAAACACCATATATTTT	CASSVDEERPLSGNTIYF
few	TRBV5-5	TRBJ1-4	TRBD1	TGTGCCAGCAGTTCGGGACAGCCAGGTGAAAAACTGTTTTTT	CASSSGQPGEKLFF
-	TRBV7-9	TRBJ2-1	-	TGTGCCAGCAGCCCGGGACGAACTGATCAGTTCTTC	CASSPGRTDQFF
-	TRBV5-6	TRBJ2-3	-	TGTGCCAGCAGCCCACAGGGACGTGATACGCAGTATTTT	CASSPQGRDTQYF
-	TRBV4-1	TRBJ2-7	TRBD1	TGCGCCAGCAGCCAACCCGGGACAGGCCCCTACGAGCAGTACTTC	CASSQPGTGPYEQYF
once	TRBV10-2	TRBJ1-5	TRBD1	TGCGCCAGCAGTAAGACAGGGAGGTCAAGCAATCAGCCCCAGCATTTT	CASSKTGRSSNQPQHF
few	TRBV19	TRBJ1-5	TRBD1	TGTGCCAGTAGTATTAGGACAGGGAACAATCAGCCCCAGCATTTT	CASSIRTGNNQPQHF
-	TRBV7-8	TRBJ2-5	-	TGTGCCAGCAGCCGTGCGGGTGGACAGGAGACCCAGTACTTC	CASSRAGGQETQYF
few	TRBV25-1	TRBJ2-7	-	TGTGCCAGCAGTGCCTCCGGGAGCTACGAGCAGTACTTC	CASSASGSYEQYF
-	TRBV27	TRBJ2-1	-	TGTGCCAGCACTTCCTTCTCGTCCTACAATGAGCAGTTCTTC	CASTSFSSYNEQFF
-	TRBV9	TRBJ2-1	TRBD2	TGTGCCAGCAGCGCGATCGGGGGGGCCGATTTGAATGAGCAGTTCTTC	CASSAIGGADLNEQFF
-	TRBV7-6	TRBJ2-4	TRBD2	TGTGCCAGCAGCTCCTACCGACTAGCTCAGTACTTC	CASSSYRLAQYF
few	TRBV18	TRBJ2-1	-	TGTGCCAGCTCCCTCTCCCCGGGACCAGGCAATGAGCAGTTCTTC	CASSLSPGPGNEQFF
once	TRBV5-1	TRBJ2-2	TRBD2	TGCGCCAGTGCCCGGCGGCTAGCGGAGAACACCGGGGAGCTGTTTTTT	CASARRLAENTGELFF
-	TRBV5-1	TRBJ2-1	TRBD2	TGCGCCAGCAGCACCATAGCGGGGGGAGGGAATGAGCAGTTCTTC	CASSTIAGGGNEQFF
-	TRBV19	TRBJ2-7	TRBD2	TGTGCCAGTAGTATGGGCGGGAGGGCCTACGAGCAGTACTTC	CASSMGGRAYEQYF
-	TRBV21-1	TRBJ2-7	-	TGTGCCAGCAGCATAGGACCTAATACCTACGAGCAGTACTTC	CASSIGPNTYEQYF
-	TRBV25-1	TRBJ1-4	-	TGTGCCAGCAGTGCATTCGACAGAACTAATGAAAAACTGTTTTTT	CASSAFDRTNEKLFF
once	TRBV4-1	TRBJ1-6	-	TGCGCCAGCAGCCAAGATCGGTATTCACCCCTCCACTTT	CASSQDRYSPLHF
-	TRBV27	TRBJ2-3	TRBD2	TGTGCCAGCAGTTTATTCCCTAGCGGGGCAGATACGCAGTATTTT	CASSLFPSGADTQYF
medium-sized	TRBV5-1	TRBJ1-2	-	TGCGCCAGCAGCACTATCCCAGGGGACGGCATGGGGGACTATGGCTACACCTTC	CASSTIPGDGMGDYGYTF
-	TRBV6-1	TRBJ2-1	TRBD2	TGTGCCAGCAGTGCCCTAGCGGGGGGCTTTCTCTCGAGCTCCTACAATGAGCAGTTCTTC	CASSALAGGFLSSSYNEQFF
-	TRBV2	TRBJ2-3	-	TGTGCCAGCAGTGAATCCGGGACCCTGGGGGGTTACACAGATACGCAGTATTTT	CASSESGTLGGYTDTQYF
-	TRBV7-2	TRBJ2-1	-	TGTGCCAGCAGCTTATTCTCAGGAGGTTCCAATGAGCAGTTCTTC	CASSLFSGGSNEQFF
-	TRBV9	TRBJ2-3	TRBD2	TGTGCCAGCAGCTCACGACCGGGGACTAGCGTGGGCACAGATACGCAGTATTTT	CASSSRPGTSVGTDTQYF
once	TRBV23-1	TRBJ2-2	TRBD2	TGCGCCAGCAGTCAATCGCGGCGGGAGAGCGGCGGGGAGCTGTTTTTT	CASSQSRRESGGELFF
-	TRBV5-4	TRBJ1-1	-	TGTGCCAGCAGCTTGGGGTTAATTGGCGGAGAGTACACTGAAGCTTTCTTT	CASSLGLIGGEYTEAFF